The rows below give T cell receptor beta chains drawn from one sample of a study of beta chain features in type 1 diabetes. This table comes from immunoSEQ multiplex PCR, and its TCRdb copy is limited to in-frame clones, with some not included. The sample lists a few hundred thousand clones; around 21% were seen once. Sequencing was carried out using naive CD4+ T cells from blood. Receptors originate from a woman between 40 and 50 years old with type 1 diabetes. The CDR3 runs from the conserved cysteine through the conserved F or W. Fields, in order: D gene, J gene, clone size, V gene, CDR3 DNA, CDR3 protein. D genes are given only for firm matches. Only part of the rows carry a size: once, few, many, or a class if the clone is expanded.

D gene: -
J gene: TRBJ1-2
clone size: -
V gene: TRBV9
CDR3 DNA: TGTGCCAGCAGCCCACAAAGACAGAACTATGGCTACACCTTC
CDR3 protein: CASSPQRQNYGYTF

D gene: -
J gene: TRBJ1-5
clone size: -
V gene: TRBV5-1
CDR3 DNA: TGCGCCAGCAGCTTCGGGGGGAATCAGCCCCAGCATTTT
CDR3 protein: CASSFGGNQPQHF

D gene: -
J gene: TRBJ2-2
clone size: -
V gene: TRBV30
CDR3 DNA: TGTGCCTGGAGGGTGGGAGCCGGGGAGCTGTTTTTT
CDR3 protein: CAWRVGAGELFF

D gene: TRBD1
J gene: TRBJ1-4
clone size: -
V gene: TRBV14
CDR3 DNA: TGTGCCAGCAGCCCCGGGACAGGGAACGAAAAACTGTTTTTT
CDR3 protein: CASSPGTGNEKLFF

D gene: -
J gene: TRBJ2-1
clone size: -
V gene: TRBV18
CDR3 DNA: TGTGCCAGCTCACCAGACAGGATCTCCTACAATGAGCAGTTCTTC
CDR3 protein: CASSPDRISYNEQFF

D gene: -
J gene: TRBJ1-2
clone size: few
V gene: TRBV7-2
CDR3 DNA: TGTGCCAGCAGCTTAATTGGAGGAGCTGTCGGCTACACCTTC
CDR3 protein: CASSLIGGAVGYTF

D gene: TRBD2
J gene: TRBJ2-5
clone size: few
V gene: TRBV5-4
CDR3 DNA: TGTGCCAGCAGCTTAGCGGGAGTGGAGACCCAGTACTTC
CDR3 protein: CASSLAGVETQYF

D gene: -
J gene: TRBJ2-7
clone size: few
V gene: TRBV29-1
CDR3 DNA: TGCAGCGTTGAGAGACAAGAGCCCTCCGAGCAGTACTTC
CDR3 protein: CSVERQEPSEQYF

D gene: -
J gene: TRBJ2-7
clone size: once
V gene: TRBV5-1
CDR3 DNA: TGCGCCAGCAGCTCGCCTAGCGACGAGCAGTACTTC
CDR3 protein: CASSSPSDEQYF

D gene: -
J gene: TRBJ2-4
clone size: few
V gene: TRBV29-1
CDR3 DNA: TGCAGCGTTGAGGAGGTGGCCAAAAACATTCAGTACTTC
CDR3 protein: CSVEEVAKNIQYF

D gene: -
J gene: TRBJ2-7
clone size: -
V gene: TRBV4-1
CDR3 DNA: TGCGCCAGCAGCCGGTTAGGGCAGGGCGGTTTCTACGAGCAGTACTTC
CDR3 protein: CASSRLGQGGFYEQYF

D gene: -
J gene: TRBJ2-2
clone size: -
V gene: TRBV28
CDR3 DNA: TGTGCCAGCAGTTCCGGGGTGAGCACCGGGGAGCTGTTTTTT
CDR3 protein: CASSSGVSTGELFF

D gene: -
J gene: TRBJ1-4
clone size: once
V gene: TRBV29-1
CDR3 DNA: TGCAGCGTTGGACAGGTCGGGGAAAAACTGTTTTTT
CDR3 protein: CSVGQVGEKLFF

D gene: TRBD1
J gene: TRBJ1-1
clone size: -
V gene: TRBV6-6
CDR3 DNA: TGTGCCAGCAGTTCGACAGGACAGGTGAGGACTGAAGCTTTCTTT
CDR3 protein: CASSSTGQVRTEAFF

D gene: -
J gene: TRBJ1-1
clone size: -
V gene: TRBV18
CDR3 DNA: TGTGCCAGCTCACCCGACAGGCTGAACACTGAAGCTTTCTTT
CDR3 protein: CASSPDRLNTEAFF

D gene: -
J gene: TRBJ2-3
clone size: -
V gene: TRBV27
CDR3 DNA: TGTGCCAGCAGTTTACCCCCCCAAGATACGCAGTATTTT
CDR3 protein: CASSLPPQDTQYF

D gene: TRBD2
J gene: TRBJ2-1
clone size: -
V gene: TRBV5-1
CDR3 DNA: TGCGCCAGCAGCTTGGATCCTGCTAGCGGGAGGAGTTCCTACAATGAGCAGTTCTTC
CDR3 protein: CASSLDPASGRSSYNEQFF

D gene: -
J gene: TRBJ1-2
clone size: few
V gene: TRBV28
CDR3 DNA: TGTGCCAGCAGTCGGATTACAGTTTCCTATGGCTACACCTTC
CDR3 protein: CASSRITVSYGYTF

D gene: TRBD2
J gene: TRBJ2-5
clone size: -
V gene: TRBV19
CDR3 DNA: TGTGCCAGTAAACCTAGCGGGCAAGAGACCCAGTACTTC
CDR3 protein: CASKPSGQETQYF

D gene: TRBD2
J gene: TRBJ2-2
clone size: -
V gene: TRBV29-1
CDR3 DNA: TGCAGCGTTGATGGGGGACTAGCGGGAGGTATCGGGGAGCTGTTTTTT
CDR3 protein: CSVDGGLAGGIGELFF

D gene: -
J gene: TRBJ1-4
clone size: -
V gene: TRBV5-4
CDR3 DNA: TGTGCCAGCAGCTCACAGGTCGATAATGAAAAACTGTTTTTT
CDR3 protein: CASSSQVDNEKLFF

D gene: -
J gene: TRBJ1-1
clone size: few
V gene: TRBV29-1
CDR3 DNA: TGCAGCGTTGTAACCAGAACTGAAGCTTTCTTT
CDR3 protein: CSVVTRTEAFF

D gene: -
J gene: TRBJ2-5
clone size: -
V gene: TRBV5-4
CDR3 DNA: TGTGCCAGCAGCTTGGACAGTGTAGAGACCCAGTACTTC
CDR3 protein: CASSLDSVETQYF

D gene: TRBD1
J gene: TRBJ2-5
clone size: -
V gene: TRBV7-2
CDR3 DNA: TGTGCCAGCAGCTTAGCGAGGACAATGGGACAGGGGGCAGAGACCCAGTACTTC
CDR3 protein: CASSLARTMGQGAETQYF

D gene: TRBD1
J gene: TRBJ2-5
clone size: -
V gene: TRBV28
CDR3 DNA: TGTGCCAGCAATGGACGGGACAGGGGGCAAGAGACCCAGTACTTC
CDR3 protein: CASNGRDRGQETQYF

D gene: -
J gene: TRBJ2-5
clone size: -
V gene: TRBV6-5
CDR3 DNA: TGTGCCAGCAGTCTAGAAGAGACCCAGTACTTC
CDR3 protein: CASSLEETQYF

D gene: -
J gene: TRBJ1-5
clone size: -
V gene: TRBV30
CDR3 DNA: TGTGCCTGGAGTGTACGAGGGGGGGGCCAGCCCCAGCATTTT
CDR3 protein: CAWSVRGGGQPQHF

D gene: -
J gene: TRBJ2-7
clone size: -
V gene: TRBV28
CDR3 DNA: TGTGCCAGCAGGGGCAACGAGCAGTACTTC
CDR3 protein: CASRGNEQYF

D gene: TRBD2
J gene: TRBJ2-2
clone size: few
V gene: TRBV29-1
CDR3 DNA: TGCAGCGTTGGGGTAGCGGGAGGCACCGGGGAGCTGTTTTTT
CDR3 protein: CSVGVAGGTGELFF

D gene: -
J gene: TRBJ1-4
clone size: -
V gene: TRBV7-9
CDR3 DNA: TGTGCCAGCAGCTTAGCGGCGGGCGGTAATGAAAAACTGTTTTTT
CDR3 protein: CASSLAAGGNEKLFF

D gene: TRBD1
J gene: TRBJ1-4
clone size: -
V gene: TRBV9
CDR3 DNA: TGTGCCAGCAGCGTAGTTGCAGGGGGCGAAAAACTGTTTTTT
CDR3 protein: CASSVVAGGEKLFF

D gene: TRBD2
J gene: TRBJ2-7
clone size: few
V gene: TRBV5-4
CDR3 DNA: TGTGCCAGCAGCCCTCATGGGGGGGTTCAATACGAGCAGTACTTC
CDR3 protein: CASSPHGGVQYEQYF

D gene: -
J gene: TRBJ1-2
clone size: -
V gene: TRBV2
CDR3 DNA: TGTGCCAGCAGAACGGGGGGCAGGGTTTCCTATGGCTACACCTTC
CDR3 protein: CASRTGGRVSYGYTF

D gene: TRBD1
J gene: TRBJ1-1
clone size: few
V gene: TRBV30
CDR3 DNA: TGTGCCTGGAGGGTCCCAGGGGGCATCAGCAAAGCTTTCTTT
CDR3 protein: CAWRVPGGISKAFF

D gene: TRBD1
J gene: TRBJ2-5
clone size: -
V gene: TRBV29-1
CDR3 DNA: TGCAGCGTCTACGGACAGGCCCAAGAGACCCAGTACTTC
CDR3 protein: CSVYGQAQETQYF

D gene: -
J gene: TRBJ2-5
clone size: few
V gene: TRBV7-2
CDR3 DNA: TGTGCCAGCAGCTCCCGACGCGGGGCAGAGACCCAGTACTTC
CDR3 protein: CASSSRRGAETQYF

D gene: -
J gene: TRBJ1-5
clone size: few
V gene: TRBV10-3
CDR3 DNA: TGTGCCAACCCCAGGGCAGGCAATCAGCCCCAGCATTTT
CDR3 protein: CANPRAGNQPQHF

D gene: TRBD1
J gene: TRBJ2-7
clone size: -
V gene: TRBV2
CDR3 DNA: TGTGCCAGCAGTGAGGACAGGATTAGCTCCTACGAGCAGTACTTC
CDR3 protein: CASSEDRISSYEQYF

D gene: -
J gene: TRBJ2-1
clone size: few
V gene: TRBV10-3
CDR3 DNA: TGTGCCGCCAACGGGAAAAAGTACGATGAGCAGTTCTTC
CDR3 protein: CAANGKKYDEQFF

D gene: TRBD1
J gene: TRBJ1-4
clone size: -
V gene: TRBV7-7
CDR3 DNA: TGTGCCAGCAGCTCGGGACAGGGGTCTGGAGAAAAACTGTTTTTT
CDR3 protein: CASSSGQGSGEKLFF